This TCR beta chain was found in a study of blood T cell repertoires in COVID-19. Study-level information: From the United States, Italy and Spain came samples of acute and convalescent COVID-19.

Clones were sequenced by immunoSEQ multiplex PCR, and TCRdb holds only the in-frame ones, with some missing. The sample has 350,000 to 500,000 clones, around nine tenths seen once; the top ten hold 0.8% to 0.9%. Germline V gene sequence: CDR1 LNHDA, CDR2 SQIVND (reference sequence). The CDR3 contains 14 residues. Trimming took 4 bases from V and 4 from J, leaving 10 bases between them. This clone appeared a few times. The sequenced sample consisted of peripheral blood. This chain joins TRBV19 and TRBJ1-4; D unclear. This sequence originates from a man aged 18 to 29 with COVID-19, enrolled during active disease. CDR3 sequence reads: CASSRLRHNEKLFF. In DNA, the CDR3 is TGTGCCAGTAGTAGATTACGACATAATGAAAAACTGTTTTTT.